The 31 T cell receptor beta chains listed next were all sequenced from one sample in a study of shared clonotypes between healthy human individuals. Profiling relied on immunoSEQ multiplex PCR, and the TCRdb table lists in-frame clones only, not all of them. This table holds 950,000 to 1,100,000 clones, 78% found once. Sequenced input: memory CD4+ T cells from PBMCs. Subset noted: CD45RA-negative fraction. The receptor source for this set is a man aged 18 to 30 in good health. Some clones in this sample may be carry-over from other donors' samples.

This clone has a handful of counts. The gene calls are TRBV18 and TRBJ1-1; D is uncertain. Germline V CDR1 and CDR2: KGHSH, LQKENI. Between the trimmed V and J ends, which lost 3 bases and 1 base, there was a span of 9 bases. The CDR3 spans 14 residues. The CDR3, as DNA: TGTGCCAGCTCACCCTCCACAGAGAACACTGAAGCTTTCTTT. It specifies CASSPSTENTEAFF.

The chain uses TRBV10-3 and TRBJ2-7; 9 bases match TRBD2. In germline, CDR1 is ENHRY, CDR2 SYGVKD. CDR3 size: 14 residues. The V and J ends lost 4 bases and 3 bases, in that order; junction bases with no gene match: 4. The CDR3 spells CAISGGGAHYEQYF. The DNA of the CDR3 is TGTGCCATCAGTGGCGGGGGGGCACACTACGAGCAGTACTTC.

This clone was seen once. The chain has TRBV7-2 and TRBJ1-1; D might be TRBD1 (5 bases). V lost 3 bases to trimming and J lost 0 bases, with 11 bases between them. From germline, CDR1 is SGHTA and CDR2 FQGNSA. There are 15 residues in the CDR3. The CDR3 loop reads CASSLQGSMNTEAFF. The CDR3 nucleotides read TGTGCCAGCAGCTTGCAGGGCTCCATGAACACTGAAGCTTTCTTT.

The chain's CDR3 is CASSRTSGRPPYEQYF. The CDR3 nucleotides read TGTGCCAGCAGCCGTACTAGCGGGAGGCCCCCCTACGAGCAGTACTTC. The chain combines TRBV28 with TRBJ2-7, with 12 bases that match TRBD2. This CDR3 is built from 16 residues. The ends lost 6 bases at V and 2 bases at J; junction bases unmatched: 8. The germline gives CDR1 MDHEN, CDR2 SYDVKM.

There are a few counts of this clone. The chain employs TRBV7-2 and TRBJ2-1; no definite D call. Per the germline V gene, CDR1 is SGHTA and CDR2 is FQGNSA. V lost 5 bases and J lost 8, with 13 bases in between. This CDR3 is 13 amino acids long. The CDR3 region has the DNA TGTGCCAGCAGCCCCCACTTACGGGATGAGCAGTTCTTC. Translated: CASSPHLRDEQFF.

The genes are TRBV7-6 and TRBJ1-2, with a weak D call TRBD1 (5 bases). The CDR3 has 13 amino acids. The V and J ends lost 1 base and 6 bases respectively, with 9 bases between them. The germline CDR1 and CDR2 sequences are SGHVS and FNYEAQ. In nucleotides, the CDR3 is TGTGCCAGCAGCTTAGGGACAACTGATGGCTACACCTTC. Its protein is CASSLGTTDGYTF.

This clone is a singleton in its sample. Other DNA variants within this sample encode the same CDR3. The rearrangement uses TRBV6-1 and TRBJ2-7, with 8 bases matching TRBD1. CDR3 length: 14 residues. Germline-derived CDR1 and CDR2 are MNHNS and SASEGT. Unmatched junction bases numbered 3, after V lost 3 bases and J lost 2 bases. The CDR3: CASSEAGGPYEQYF. DNA for the CDR3: TGTGCCAGCAGTGAGGCAGGGGGCCCCTACGAGCAGTACTTC.

A single count supports this clone. This chain connects TRBV2 to TRBJ1-5, with D possibly matching TRBD1 (5 bases). The germline V gene encodes CDR1 SNHLY and CDR2 FYNNEI. The CDR3 has 12 residues. Between the trimmed V and J ends, which lost 6 bases and 11 bases, there was a span of 14 bases. The CDR3 loop reads CASRQGGEAQHF. CDR3 bases: TGTGCCAGCAGGCAGGGTGGTGAAGCCCAGCATTTT. The complete variable domain, with remaining parts taken from reference TRBV2 and TRBJ1-5, reads EPEVTQTPSHQVTQMGQEVILRCVPISNHLYFYWYRQILGQKVEFLVSFYNNEISEKSEIFDDQFSVERPDGSNFTLKIRSTKLEDSAMYFCASRQGGEAQHFGDGTRLSIL.

The chain couples TRBV30 to TRBJ2-7, with D tentatively TRBD1 (7 bases). V lost 0 bases to trimming and J lost 4 bases, with 13 bases between them. The CDR3 loop spans 14 amino acids. Looked up from germline, CDR1 is GTSNPN and CDR2 is SVGIG (reference sequence). CDR3 DNA: TGTGCCTGGAGTGTACAACAGGGGAGGTACGAGCAGTACTTC. It translates to CAWSVQQGRYEQYF.

This chain connects TRBV11-3 to TRBJ2-1, with 7 bases lining up with TRBD1. The junction had 9 bases not matched to a gene; V was cut back by 5 bases and J by 8 bases. The CDR3 has 14 amino acids. The germline gives CDR1 SGHNT, CDR2 YENEEA. The CDR3 spells CASSRTGDLDEQFF. CDR3 sequence (DNA): TGTGCCAGCAGCCGAACAGGGGATTTGGATGAGCAGTTCTTC.

The chain couples TRBV27 to TRBJ2-3, with TRBD2 matching over 8 bases. The CDR3 totals 15 residues. The ends lost 5 bases at V and 6 bases at J; junction bases unmatched: 10. Germline CDR1 reads MNHEY; CDR2 reads SMNVEV (reference sequence). The CDR3 is CASSGRLAGGDTQYF. CDR3 coding DNA: TGTGCCAGCAGTGGTCGGCTAGCGGGTGGGGATACGCAGTATTTT.

The J gene is TRBJ1-2, the V gene TRBV2; 8 nucleotides line up with TRBD1. From germline, CDR1 is SNHLY and CDR2 FYNNEI. The CDR3 is 15 residues long. The ends lost 8 bases at V and 7 bases at J; junction bases unmatched: 15. Here the CDR3 DNA reads TGTGCCAGCTGCGAGTCTGGGACAGGTCTCTTTGGCTACACCTTC. It encodes CASCESGTGLFGYTF. Full variable domain (outside the CDR3, taken from reference TRBV2 and TRBJ1-2): EPEVTQTPSHQVTQMGQEVILRCVPISNHLYFYWYRQILGQKVEFLVSFYNNEISEKSEIFDDQFSVERPDGSNFTLKIRSTKLEDSAMYFCASCESGTGLFGYTFGSGTRLTVV.

The chain is built from TRBV28 and TRBJ1-2; D remains unclear. The CDR3 covers 13 residues. V dropped 5 bases and J dropped 4 bases, with 11 bases sitting between them. CDR1 MDHEN and CDR2 SYDVKM come from the germline V gene. DNA of the CDR3: TGTGCCAGCAGTCCCCCCCCGTCCTATGGCTACACCTTC. Residues: CASSPPPSYGYTF.

This clone has only a few counts. V and J are TRBV6-1 and TRBJ2-7; D is possibly TRBD2 (6 bases). CDR3 length equals 15 residues. Germline lookup yields CDR1 MNHNS and CDR2 SASEGT. V gave up 4 bases and J gave up 1 base, with 14 bases separating them. The CDR3 reads CASSVTSRESYEQYF. The CDR3 nucleotides read TGTGCCAGCAGTGTAACTAGCCGGGAGTCCTACGAGCAGTACTTC.

This sequence joins TRBV28 and TRBJ2-2; 9 bases fit TRBD1. Trimming removed 4 bases from V and 6 bases from J; junction bases left unmatched: 9. The CDR3 has 16 residues. Per germline, CDR1 MDHEN and CDR2 SYDVKM. This CDR3 reads CASSSPGQGFPGELFF. The CDR3 DNA is TGTGCCAGCAGTTCCCCGGGACAGGGTTTCCCCGGGGAGCTGTTTTTT.

This clone was detected only once. The chain joins TRBV28 to TRBJ2-7; D is perhaps TRBD2 (6 bases). CDR1 and CDR2 from the germline V gene are MDHEN and SYDVKM. V was clipped by 8 bases and J by 5 bases, with 19 bases between them. This CDR3 spans 14 amino acids. The DNA of the CDR3 is TGTGCCAGCGGGACTGTAGGCGCATCGAACGAGCAGTACTTC. Translating it yields CASGTVGASNEQYF.

With respect to this clone: This sample also contains other DNA sequences that code for the same CDR3. This chain uses TRBV20-1 with TRBJ2-1; the D gene is possibly TRBD1 (6 bases). V was shortened by 5 bases and J by 6 bases, with 8 bases between the two germline ends. Germline V gives CDR1 DFQATT, CDR2 SNEGSKA (reference sequence). The CDR3 sequence is 11 residues long. This CDR3 is CSARRGNEQFF. As DNA, the CDR3 is TGCAGTGCTCGCAGGGGCAATGAGCAGTTCTTC.

This clone was picked up many times. The V call is TRBV18, the J call TRBJ1-1; a possible D gene is TRBD1 (5 bases). There are 14 residues in the CDR3. CDR1 and CDR2 (germline): KGHSH, LQKENI. The germline V and J ends were trimmed by 5 bases and 2 bases, with 12 bases remaining between them. The CDR3 DNA sequence: TGTGCCAGCTCAGTAGGCAGGGTAAACACTGAAGCTTTCTTT. Translated, it gives CASSVGRVNTEAFF.

The chain joins TRBV27 to TRBJ2-1; D may be TRBD2 (5 bases). The germline CDR1 and CDR2 sequences are MNHEY and SMNVEV (reference sequence). V lost 0 bases to trimming and J lost 10 bases, with 10 bases between them. The CDR3 is made up of 13 amino acids. CDR3 nucleotide sequence: TGTGCCAGCAGTTTATCCGCCCCGGGAGAGCAGTTCTTC. Amino acids: CASSLSAPGEQFF.

The gene calls are TRBV29-1 and TRBJ2-5; no reliable D call. Trimming removed 2 bases from V and 5 bases from J, with 15 bases in between. Germline V gene data show CDR1 as SQVTM and CDR2 as ANQGSEA. The CDR3 consists of 14 residues. As DNA, the CDR3 is TGCAGCGTTGAACCCAGGTTGTATTCGGAGACCCAGTACTTC. It is translated as CSVEPRLYSETQYF.

Concerning this clone itself: This sample includes further DNA sequences coding for the same CDR3. The chain recombines TRBV5-1 with TRBJ2-7, with TRBD2 matching over 9 bases. The germline V gene encodes CDR1 SGHRS and CDR2 YFSETQ. The trim removed 0 bases at V and 7 bases at J, leaving 5 bases unmatched. This CDR3 spans 14 amino acids. CDR3 bases: TGCGCCAGCAGCTTGGTAGCGGGAGTTGGGGAGCAGTACTTC. It yields the protein CASSLVAGVGEQYF.

V usage is TRBV6-5 and J usage is TRBJ1-4, with 10 bases lining up with TRBD1. Losses at the gene ends were 8 bases for V and 7 bases for J; bases not matched to a gene: 4. The CDR3 length is 13 residues. Germline V CDR1 and CDR2: MNHEY, SVGAGI. The CDR3 loop reads CASGDRGFEKLFF. The CDR3 nucleotides are TGTGCCAGCGGGGACAGGGGTTTTGAAAAACTGTTTTTT.

This clone occurred many times. In the same sample, other DNA sequences code for this CDR3. The chain joins TRBV7-6 to TRBJ2-3, with 7 nucleotides matching TRBD2. This CDR3 has 15 amino acids. Trimming removed 2 bases from V and 1 base from J; junction bases left unmatched: 3. Germline-derived CDR1 and CDR2 are SGHVS and FNYEAQ. This CDR3 reads CASSLLAGGTDTQYF. The CDR3 DNA sequence: TGTGCCAGCAGCTTACTTGCGGGAGGCACAGATACGCAGTATTTT. Variable domain in full (rest from reference TRBV7-6 and TRBJ2-3): GAGVSQSPRYKVTKRGQDVALRCDPISGHVSLYWYRQALGQGPEFLTYFNYEAQQDKSGLPNDRFSAERPEGSISTLTIQRTEQRDSAMYRCASSLLAGGTDTQYFGPGTRLTVL.

The rearrangement joins TRBV7-2 to TRBJ2-3, with D maybe TRBD2 (6 bases). Between the trimmed V and J ends, which lost 1 base and 6 bases, there was a span of 8 bases. The CDR3 consists of 13 residues. Germline loops: CDR1 SGHTA, CDR2 FQGNSA. The CDR3 spells CASSLDLADTQYF. CDR3 coding DNA: TGTGCCAGCAGCTTAGACCTAGCGGATACGCAGTATTTT. The full variable domain, its missing parts supplied by reference TRBV7-2 and TRBJ2-3, is GAGVSQSPSNKVTEKGKDVELRCDPISGHTALYWYRQSLGQGLEFLIYFQGNSAPDKSGLPSDRFSAERTGGSVSTLTIQRTQQEDSAVYLCASSLDLADTQYFGPGTRLTVL.

The V gene is TRBV15, the J gene TRBJ2-3; TRBD2 agrees at 11 bases. The CDR3 is made up of 17 amino acids. Germline values: CDR1 LNHNV, CDR2 YYDKDF (reference sequence). V lost 3 bases to trimming and J lost 6 bases; unmatched junction nucleotides: 11. The CDR3: CATSRPEGSGRADTQYF. The CDR3 coding sequence is TGTGCCACCAGCAGGCCCGAGGGTAGCGGGAGGGCGGATACGCAGTATTTT.

This sequence joins TRBV28 and TRBJ1-4, with D possibly matching TRBD1 (5 bases). Per the germline V gene, CDR1 is MDHEN and CDR2 is SYDVKM. CDR3 size: 14 residues. V was clipped by 1 base and J by 10 bases, with 13 bases between them. The CDR3, as DNA: TGTGCCAGCAGTTTATCTCCCGGGGGGGGAAAACTGTTTTTT. This translates into CASSLSPGGGKLFF.

The V call is TRBV5-1, the J call TRBJ2-5; tentatively, D is TRBD2 (6 bases). The CDR3 consists of 15 residues. V was trimmed by 9 bases and J by 1 base, leaving 19 bases between them. Germline lookup yields CDR1 SGHRS and CDR2 YFSETQ. CDR3 nucleotides: TGCGCCACCGCCCCCCAGGGAGGTGCCCAAGAGACCCAGTACTTC. It translates to CATAPQGGAQETQYF. Using reference TRBV5-1 and TRBJ2-5 for the parts outside the CDR3, the full variable domain is KAGVTQTPRYLIKTRGQQVTLSCSPISGHRSVSWYQQTPGQGLQFLFEYFSETQRNKGNFPGRFSGRQFSNSRSEMNVSTLELGDSALYLCATAPQGGAQETQYFGPGTRLLVL.

The rearrangement uses TRBV29-1 and TRBJ2-1, with a tentative D call TRBD1 (6 bases). Trimming shortened V by 6 bases and J by 11 bases, and 11 bases separated the two germline ends. Per the germline V gene, CDR1 is SQVTM and CDR2 is ANQGSEA. The CDR3 contains 10 residues. The CDR3 loop reads CSVSDSQQFF. The DNA for the CDR3 is TGCAGCGTCTCGGACAGTCAGCAGTTCTTC.

In nucleotides, the CDR3 is TGTGCCAGCAGCTACTACAATGAAAAACTGTTTTTT. Encoded protein: CASSYYNEKLFF. J is TRBJ1-4 and V is TRBV4-2; D not resolved. This CDR3 spans 12 amino acids. CDR1 is LGHNA and CDR2 is YNFKEQ in the germline V gene. V lost 5 bases and J lost 5, with 6 bases in between.

About this clone itself: This likely stems from a read error, as it lies one base from a far larger clone. The same CDR3 arises from other DNA sequences in this sample as well. The chain is built from TRBV4-1 and TRBJ1-2, with a weak D call TRBD1 (5 bases). Germline-derived CDR1 and CDR2 are MGHRA and YSYEKL. The CDR3 sequence is 16 residues long. CDR3 sequence: CASSPTGTSSNYGYTF. The CDR3 bases are TGCGCTAGCAGCCCCACCGGGACCTCTTCTAACTATGGCTACACCTTC.

The genes are TRBV19 and TRBJ2-5; 12 bases agree with TRBD2. The CDR3 totals 19 residues. After removal of 9 bases from V and 4 bases from J, the junction contained 21 bases not matched to a gene. Germline CDR1 reads LNHDA; CDR2 reads SQIVND (reference sequence). The CDR3 loop is CARRLCASGRGVGRETQYF. CDR3 nucleotides: TGTGCCAGAAGGCTGTGTGCTAGCGGGAGGGGAGTGGGTAGAGAGACCCAGTACTTC.